Below are 6 T cell receptor beta chains sequenced from a single sample in a study of Ad26.COV2.S vaccination and SARS-CoV-2 variants. Treatment denoted: 15 to 20 received Ad26.COV2.S at low or high dose, single or two shots; 5 received placebo; per-sample allocation not given. Collection of samples fell on day 63 after the first vaccine or placebo injection. Produced via immunoSEQ multiplex PCR; TCRdb's table is partial and in-frame only. Of about 680,000 clones detected, approximately 88% appear once; the ten largest clones hold over 1.3%. Sequences were derived from peripheral blood, sampled in a trial of Ad26.COV2.S vaccine versus placebo. These receptor sequences come from a person between 18 and 65 years old who received the Ad26.COV2.S COVID-19 vaccine or a placebo.

The chain recombines TRBV11-2 with TRBJ2-1; TRBD2 agrees at 7 bases. V dropped 6 bases and J dropped 6; count of bases not matched to a gene: 17. The length of the CDR3 is 17 residues. Germline V gene lookup returns CDR1 SGHAT and CDR2 FQNNGV. Written as DNA, the CDR3 is TGTGCCAGCAGGGTCGGCCTATCCGGGACTACTCGCAATGAGCAGTTCTTC. Protein: CASRVGLSGTTRNEQFF.

The chain has TRBV5-1 and TRBJ1-1; unclear D gene. The ends were cut back, 2 bases at V and 8 bases at J, with 13 bases in the middle. The CDR3 extends over 13 amino acids. The germline gives CDR1 SGHRS, CDR2 YFSETQ. CDR3 coding DNA: TGCGCCAGCAGCTTTGGCGACATTCGGGAAGCTTTCTTT. As protein: CASSFGDIREAFF.

This rearrangement joins TRBV5-1 to TRBJ1-1, with 8 nucleotides matching TRBD1. CDR1 SGHRS and CDR2 YFSETQ come from the germline V gene. CDR3 length equals 16 residues. Germline trimming cut 2 bases from V and 6 bases from J; bases unmatched to any gene: 12. The CDR3 spells CASSFGTGLKDAEAFF. CDR3 nucleotides: TGCGCCAGCAGCTTCGGGACAGGCCTCAAGGACGCTGAAGCTTTCTTT.

The rearrangement joins TRBV2 to TRBJ2-1, with a tentative D call TRBD2 (6 bases). V was shortened by 7 bases and J by 7 bases, with 11 bases between the two germline ends. CDR1 and CDR2 (germline): SNHLY, FYNNEI. This CDR3 comprises 12 residues. CDR3 coding DNA: TGTGCCAGCAACCGACTAGTTAATGAGCAGTTCTTC. As protein: CASNRLVNEQFF. The complete variable domain, with remaining parts taken from reference TRBV2 and TRBJ2-1, reads EPEVTQTPSHQVTQMGQEVILRCVPISNHLYFYWYRQILGQKVEFLVSFYNNEISEKSEIFDDQFSVERPDGSNFTLKIRSTKLEDSAMYFCASNRLVNEQFFGPGTRLTVL.

This clone was detected only once. The gene calls are TRBV6-5 and TRBJ1-1; unclear D gene. Germline V lookup: CDR1 MNHEY, CDR2 SVGAGI. This CDR3 comprises 13 residues. V lost 4 bases and J 2 bases, leaving 8 bases between the germline ends. The CDR3 DNA is TGTGCCAGCAGTTTCAGGAAAAACACTGAAGCTTTCTTT. Translated: CASSFRKNTEAFF.

This clone was seen a single time. The chain combines TRBV3-1 (or the pseudogene TRBV3-2) with TRBJ2-5, with 16 bases that match TRBD2. This CDR3 has 18 residues. V lost 3 bases, J lost 5 bases, and 9 bases stayed unmatched. CDR1 and CDR2 (germline): LGHDT, YNNKEL (reference sequence). The CDR3 region has the DNA TGTGCCAGCAGCCAGGCCGGGACTAGCGGGAGGGTGGCCGAGACCCAGTACTTC. Translation gives CASSQAGTSGRVAETQYF.